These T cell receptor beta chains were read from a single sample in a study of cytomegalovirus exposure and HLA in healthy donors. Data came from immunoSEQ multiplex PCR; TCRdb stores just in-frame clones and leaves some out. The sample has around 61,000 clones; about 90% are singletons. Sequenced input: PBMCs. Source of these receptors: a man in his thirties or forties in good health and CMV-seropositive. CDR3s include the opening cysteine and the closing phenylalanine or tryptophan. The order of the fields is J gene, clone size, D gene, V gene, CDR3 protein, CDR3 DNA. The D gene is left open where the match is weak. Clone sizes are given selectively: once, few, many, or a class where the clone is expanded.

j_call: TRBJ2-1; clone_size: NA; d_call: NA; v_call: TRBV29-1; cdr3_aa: CSPAGTRQTEQFF; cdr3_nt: TGCAGCCCCGCTGGAACTAGACAAACAGAGCAGTTCTTC
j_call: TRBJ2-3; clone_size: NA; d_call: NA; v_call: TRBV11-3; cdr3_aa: CASSIGGGGLTDTQYF; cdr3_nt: TGTGCCAGCAGCATTGGGGGCGGGGGACTCACAGATACGCAGTATTTT
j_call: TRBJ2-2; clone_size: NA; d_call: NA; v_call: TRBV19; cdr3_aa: CASSIGTANTGELFF; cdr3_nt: TGTGCCAGTAGTATAGGGACTGCGAACACCGGGGAGCTGTTTTTT
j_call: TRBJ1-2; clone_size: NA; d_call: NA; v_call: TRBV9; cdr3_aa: CASSSNRVSGGYTF; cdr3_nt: TGTGCCAGCAGCTCAAACAGGGTTTCTGGAGGCTACACCTTC
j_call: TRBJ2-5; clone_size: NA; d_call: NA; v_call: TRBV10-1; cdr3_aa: CASSSGSQETQYF; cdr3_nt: TGCGCCAGTTCATCGGGGTCCCAAGAGACCCAGTACTTC
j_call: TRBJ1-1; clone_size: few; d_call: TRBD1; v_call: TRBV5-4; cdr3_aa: CASSSGGTGLNTEAFF; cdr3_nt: TGTGCCAGCAGCTCTGGAGGGACAGGGTTGAACACTGAAGCTTTCTTT
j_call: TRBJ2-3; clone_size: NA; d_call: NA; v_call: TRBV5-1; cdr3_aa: CASSFIGSRADTQYF; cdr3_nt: TGCGCCAGCAGCTTTATCGGGAGCAGGGCAGATACGCAGTATTTT
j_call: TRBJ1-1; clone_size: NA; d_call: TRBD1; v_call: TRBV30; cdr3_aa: CAWSVRWTGIATEAFF; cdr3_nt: TGTGCCTGGAGTGTACGCTGGACAGGTATTGCCACTGAAGCTTTCTTT
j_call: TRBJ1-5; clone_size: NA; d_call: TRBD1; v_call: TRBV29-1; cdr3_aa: CSVNQGAGQPQHF; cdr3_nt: TGCAGCGTAAATCAGGGGGCGGGCCAGCCCCAGCATTTT
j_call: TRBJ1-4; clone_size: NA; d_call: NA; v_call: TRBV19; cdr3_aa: CASSSDRLSGQGVF; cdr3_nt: TGTGCCAGTAGTTCCGACAGGCTCTCCGGTCAAGGGGTTTTT
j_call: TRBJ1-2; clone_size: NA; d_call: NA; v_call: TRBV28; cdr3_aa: CASSLENYGYTF; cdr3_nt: TGTGCCAGCAGTTTAGAGAACTATGGCTACACCTTC
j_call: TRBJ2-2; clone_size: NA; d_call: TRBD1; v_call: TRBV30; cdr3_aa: CAWRGQEINGELFF; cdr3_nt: TGTGCCTGGAGGGGACAGGAGATAAACGGGGAGCTGTTTTTT
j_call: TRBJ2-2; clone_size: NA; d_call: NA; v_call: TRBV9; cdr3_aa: CASSVSPNTGELFF; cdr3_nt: TGTGCCAGCAGCGTATCCCCTAACACCGGGGAGCTGTTTTTT
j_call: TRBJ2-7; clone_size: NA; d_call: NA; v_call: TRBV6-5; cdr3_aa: CASSYSGLSSYEQYF; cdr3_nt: TGTGCCAGCAGTTACTCCGGGTTGAGCTCCTACGAGCAGTACTTC
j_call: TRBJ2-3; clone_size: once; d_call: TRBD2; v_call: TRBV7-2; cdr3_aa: CASSLRTSADTQYF; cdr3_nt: TGTGCCAGCAGCCTACGGACTAGCGCAGATACGCAGTATTTT
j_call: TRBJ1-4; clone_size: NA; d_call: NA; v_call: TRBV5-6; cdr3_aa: CASSLGGEKLFF; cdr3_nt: TGTGCCAGCAGCTTAGGGGGTGAAAAACTGTTTTTT
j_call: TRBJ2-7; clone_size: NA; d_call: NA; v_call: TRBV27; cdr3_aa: CASSSGEQYF; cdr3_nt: TGTGCCAGCAGTTCGGGAGAGCAGTACTTC
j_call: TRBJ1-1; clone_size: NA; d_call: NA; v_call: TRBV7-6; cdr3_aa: CASSLDRVRTEAFF; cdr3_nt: TGTGCCAGCAGCTTAGACAGGGTGAGAACTGAAGCTTTCTTT
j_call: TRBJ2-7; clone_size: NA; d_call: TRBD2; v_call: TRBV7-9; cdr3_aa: CASSNSGRVYEQYF; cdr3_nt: TGTGCCAGCAGCAATAGCGGGAGGGTCTACGAGCAGTACTTC
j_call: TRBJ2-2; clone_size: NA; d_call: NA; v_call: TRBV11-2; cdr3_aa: CASSFTETGELFF; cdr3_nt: TGTGCCAGCAGCTTCACAGAGACCGGGGAGCTGTTTTTT
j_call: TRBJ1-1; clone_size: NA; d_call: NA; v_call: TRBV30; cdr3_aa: CAWSISRPSGAFF; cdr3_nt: TGTGCCTGGAGTATATCCAGACCAAGCGGAGCTTTCTTT
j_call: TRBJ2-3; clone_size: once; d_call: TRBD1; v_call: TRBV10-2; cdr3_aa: CASSDRRQGMDTQYF; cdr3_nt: TGCGCCAGCAGTGACAGACGACAGGGCATGGATACGCAGTATTTT
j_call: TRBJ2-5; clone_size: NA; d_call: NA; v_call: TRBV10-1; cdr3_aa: CASSSTGSLETQYF; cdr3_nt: TGCGCCAGCAGTTCGACGGGATCTTTAGAGACCCAGTACTTC
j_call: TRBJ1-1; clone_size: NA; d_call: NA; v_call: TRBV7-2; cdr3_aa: CASSLNPGENTEAFF; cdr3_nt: TGTGCCAGCAGCTTAAATCCGGGAGAGAACACTGAAGCTTTCTTT
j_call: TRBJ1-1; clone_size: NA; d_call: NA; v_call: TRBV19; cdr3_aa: CASIQSHSPMNTEAFF; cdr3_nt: TGTGCCAGTATTCAAAGCCACAGCCCCATGAACACTGAAGCTTTCTTT
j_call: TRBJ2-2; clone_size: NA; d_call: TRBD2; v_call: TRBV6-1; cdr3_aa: CASSEARAGLAGGPGLFF; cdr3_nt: TGTGCCAGCAGTGAAGCGCGGGCCGGGCTAGCGGGAGGCCCTGGGCTGTTTTTT
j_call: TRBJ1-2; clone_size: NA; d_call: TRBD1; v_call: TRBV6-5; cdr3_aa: CASSYSGTAYGYTF; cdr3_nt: TGTGCCAGCAGTTACTCAGGGACAGCCTATGGCTACACCTTC
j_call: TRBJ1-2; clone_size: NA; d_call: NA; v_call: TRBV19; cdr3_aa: CASTPDSYGYTF; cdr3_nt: TGTGCCAGTACTCCAGACAGCTATGGCTACACCTTC
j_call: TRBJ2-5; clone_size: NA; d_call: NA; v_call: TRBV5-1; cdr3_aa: CASSSSSFQETQYF; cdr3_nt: TGCGCCAGCAGCTCTTCCTCCTTCCAAGAGACCCAGTACTTC
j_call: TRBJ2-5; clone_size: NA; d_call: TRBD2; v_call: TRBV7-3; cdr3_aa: CASSLTGGADEQYF; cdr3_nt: TGTGCCAGCAGCCTGACCGGGGGGGCGGATGAGCAGTACTTC